These 25 T cell receptor beta chains share one sample of origin, sequenced in a study of shared clonotypes between healthy human individuals. The method was immunoSEQ multiplex PCR; TCRdb's version includes in-frame clones alone and lacks a portion of them. The table has fewer than 2.5 million clones, more than 85% seen once. Sequencing was done on a sample of naive CD4+ T cells from PBMCs. The subset was: CD45RA+ positively selected. These receptors were obtained from a man in his late teens or twenties in good health. Some clones in this sample may be carry-over from other donors' samples.

The rearrangement links TRBV28 to TRBJ2-1; D remains unclear. The V gene lost 6 bases and the J gene lost 4 bases, with 13 bases spanning the gap. Looked up from germline, CDR1 is MDHEN and CDR2 is SYDVKM. This CDR3 comprises 14 residues. The CDR3 loop reads CASSPRTEYNEQFF. CDR3 nucleotides: TGTGCCAGCAGCCCAAGGACGGAATACAATGAGCAGTTCTTC.

The chain uses TRBV7-9 and TRBJ2-3; D tentatively fits TRBD1 or TRBD2 (5 bases each). Trimming left V 2 bases short and J 1 base short, with 7 bases between. Germline-derived CDR1 and CDR2 are SEHNR and FQNEAQ (reference sequence). CDR3 length equals 14 residues. As DNA, the CDR3 is TGTGCCAGCAGCTTACGAGGGGGCACAGATACGCAGTATTTT. This encodes CASSLRGGTDTQYF. The variable domain in full, completed from reference TRBV7-9 and TRBJ2-3, reads DTGVSQNPRHKITKRGQNVTFRCDPISEHNRLYWYRQTLGQGPEFLTYFQNEAQLEKSRLLSDRFSAERPKGSFSTLEIQRTEQGDSAMYLCASSLRGGTDTQYFGPGTRLTVL.

This clone is a singleton in its sample. The V gene is TRBV18, the J gene TRBJ2-1, with TRBD1 identical over 12 bases. CDR1 and CDR2 (germline): KGHSH, LQKENI. The CDR3 is made up of 16 amino acids. V lost 6 bases, J lost 7 bases, and 10 bases stayed unmatched. The CDR3 loop is CASSPGQGATGNEQFF. CDR3 DNA sequence: TGTGCCAGCTCCCCGGGACAGGGGGCTACGGGGAATGAGCAGTTCTTC.

This chain links TRBV6-5 with TRBJ1-1; 8 nucleotides line up with TRBD1. Germline values: CDR1 MNHEY, CDR2 SVGAGI. The CDR3 spans 15 residues. V shed 6 bases, J shed 0 bases, and the junction held 6 bases outside the gene matches. CDR3 amino acids: CASSFQGALNTEAFF. The CDR3 DNA reads as TGTGCCAGCAGCTTCCAGGGGGCCCTGAACACTGAAGCTTTCTTT.

The chain couples TRBV7-2 to TRBJ1-1, with 11 bases matching TRBD1. The length of the CDR3 is 17 residues. V shed 3 bases, J shed 5 bases, and the junction held 11 bases outside the gene matches. CDR1 is SGHTA and CDR2 is FQGNSA in the germline V gene. The CDR3 nucleotides read TGTGCCAGCAGCTTCGGACAGGGGGCGCGTCCGAGAACTGAAGCTTTCTTT. Residues: CASSFGQGARPRTEAFF.

The chain carries TRBV5-1 and TRBJ2-5; maybe TRBD2 (5 bases). Trimming took 0 bases from V and 1 from J, leaving 10 bases between them. The CDR3 is made up of 15 amino acids. In germline, CDR1 is SGHRS, CDR2 YFSETQ. CDR3 amino acids: CASSLAGVAQETQYF. As DNA, the CDR3 is TGCGCCAGCAGCTTGGCCGGGGTTGCCCAAGAGACCCAGTACTTC.

The CDR3 spells CASSLVIGTNVLTF. The CDR3, as DNA: TGTGCCAGCAGCTTAGTAATAGGGACCAACGTCCTGACTTTC. This chain joins TRBV7-9 and TRBJ2-6; D call uncertain. Germline CDR1 and CDR2: SEHNR and FQNEAQ (reference sequence). V dropped 1 base and J dropped 8 bases, with 9 bases sitting between them. The CDR3 covers 14 residues.

CDR3 sequence (DNA): TGTGCCATCAGTGTTGGGCAGGGGAACACCGGGGAGCTGTTTTTT. Protein sequence: CAISVGQGNTGELFF. The chain couples TRBV10-3 to TRBJ2-2; D may be TRBD1 (5 bases). From germline, CDR1 is ENHRY and CDR2 SYGVKD. This CDR3 spans 15 amino acids. The germline V and J ends were trimmed by 4 bases and 1 base, with 10 bases remaining between them.

The CDR3 DNA is TGTGCCAGCAGCACCGGGGGGGAGGGACAAGAGACCCAGTACTTC. The encoded protein is CASSTGGEGQETQYF. V and J are TRBV28 and TRBJ2-5; 8 positions match TRBD2. This CDR3 spans 15 amino acids. Germline lookup yields CDR1 MDHEN and CDR2 SYDVKM. Trimming removed 6 bases from V and 2 bases from J; junction bases left unmatched: 8.

This clone has only one observation. This CDR3 is also generated by other DNA sequences in the sample. The chain couples TRBV5-4 to TRBJ1-3; D is undetermined. The germline CDR1 and CDR2 sequences are SGHNT and YYREEE (reference sequence). Trimming shortened V by 3 bases and J by 0 bases, and 7 bases separated the two germline ends. This CDR3 has 14 residues. CDR3 residues: CASSSRSSGNTIYF. The DNA of the CDR3 is TGTGCCAGCAGCTCAAGGAGCTCTGGAAACACCATATATTTT. Together with reference TRBV5-4 and TRBJ1-3, the CDR3 gives the full variable domain: ETGVTQSPTHLIKTRGQQVTLRCSSQSGHNTVSWYQQALGQGPQFIFQYYREEENGRGNFPPRFSGLQFPNYSSELNVNALELDDSALYLCASSSRSSGNTIYFGEGSWLTVV.

This clone showed up just once. The chain employs TRBV6-6 and TRBJ1-5, with a weak D call TRBD1 (5 bases). Looked up from germline, CDR1 is MNHNY and CDR2 is SVGAGI (reference sequence). CDR3 length: 14 amino acids. Trimming removed 5 bases from V and 3 bases from J, with 11 bases in between. The CDR3 DNA reads as TGTGCCAGCAGTGTGGGGGGGTTCAATCAGCCCCAGCATTTT. It encodes CASSVGGFNQPQHF.

This rearrangement joins TRBV28 to TRBJ2-3; tentatively, D is TRBD2 (6 bases). The CDR3 runs 14 residues. Germline V gene sequence: CDR1 MDHEN, CDR2 SYDVKM. V was cut by 6 bases and J by 5 bases, with 15 bases left in between. The CDR3 DNA reads TGTGCCAGCAGCTGGGGAGGTGCAGTAGATACGCAGTATTTT. This encodes CASSWGGAVDTQYF.

The chain carries TRBV5-1 and TRBJ2-7, with TRBD2 as a possible D gene (5 bases). Germline CDR1 SGHRS, CDR2 YFSETQ. V dropped 0 bases and J dropped 0 bases, with 19 bases sitting between them. The CDR3 sequence is 18 residues long. The CDR3 region is CASSLALRGLMSSYEQYF. The CDR3 coding sequence is TGCGCCAGCAGCTTGGCTCTACGAGGACTTATGAGCTCCTACGAGCAGTACTTC.

This chain links TRBV28 with TRBJ2-7; the match to TRBD1 covers 9 bases. In germline, CDR1 is MDHEN, CDR2 SYDVKM. V lost 6 bases, J lost 2 bases, and 8 bases stayed unmatched. CDR3 length: 15 residues. The CDR3 bases are TGTGCCAGCAGCACTATGGGACAGGGCACCTACGAGCAGTACTTC. Translation gives CASSTMGQGTYEQYF.

In its sample, this clone was seen a few times. This same CDR3 is encoded by further DNA sequences in the sample. The V gene is TRBV28, the J gene TRBJ1-1; unclear D gene. CDR3 length: 13 amino acids. Germline lookup yields CDR1 MDHEN and CDR2 SYDVKM. Trimming pared 4 bases from V and 2 bases from J, leaving 8 bases between. CDR3 loop: CASSSPANTEAFF. In nucleotides, the CDR3 is TGTGCCAGCAGTTCCCCGGCAAACACTGAAGCTTTCTTT.

About this clone: The junction departs from the called germline gene at one end, perhaps through a read error. V is TRBV28 and J is TRBJ1-1; D gene unclear. The CDR3 runs to 10 residues. Germline V gene sequence: CDR1 MDHEN, CDR2 SYDVKM. The CDR3 nucleotides are TGTGCCAGCAGGCCAAAGATCCCTTTTTTT. It codes for CASRPKIPFF. The entire variable domain, with the rest obtained from reference TRBV28 and TRBJ1-1, is as follows: DVKVTQSSRYLVKRTGEKVFLECVQDMDHENMFWYRQDPGLGLRLIYFSYDVKMKEKGDIPEGYSVSREKKERFSLILESASTNQTSMYLCASRPKIPFFGQGTRLTVV.

Note on this clone: Other DNA variants within this sample encode the same CDR3. The chain couples TRBV5-1 to TRBJ2-3; D possibly corresponds to TRBD2 (6 bases). The germline V gene encodes CDR1 SGHRS and CDR2 YFSETQ. The CDR3 totals 14 residues. The V end lost 3 bases, the J end lost 2 bases, and 10 bases lay between the germline ends. Written as DNA, the CDR3 is TGCGCCAGCAGCTGGGGACTGGACACAGATACGCAGTATTTT. As protein: CASSWGLDTDTQYF.

This chain connects TRBV7-9 to TRBJ2-7; 9 nucleotides agree with TRBD2. This CDR3 has 16 residues. The V segment lost 5 bases and the J segment 5 bases; nucleotides outside the gene matches: 13. Per germline, CDR1 SEHNR and CDR2 FQNEAQ (reference sequence). DNA for the CDR3: TGTGCCAGCAGCCCCCCCGGCGTAGCGGGAGTCGACGAGCAGTACTTC. It encodes CASSPPGVAGVDEQYF.

The chain has TRBV5-1 and TRBJ2-5, with TRBD1 matching over 11 bases. Germline assignment: CDR1 SGHRS and CDR2 YFSETQ. The CDR3 is 13 residues long. V lost 4 bases and J lost 9; bases outside the gene matches: 5. This chain's CDR3 is CASSPDRGQAQYF. CDR3 nucleotides: TGCGCCAGCAGCCCGGACAGGGGGCAGGCCCAGTACTTC.

A word on this clone: Other DNA sequences in this sample translate to the same CDR3. The chain recombines TRBV18 with TRBJ2-7; the D is unclear. Germline-derived CDR1 and CDR2 are KGHSH and LQKENI. The CDR3 is 13 amino acids. V lost 0 bases, J lost 4 bases, and 7 bases lay in between. CDR3: CASSPPGRYEQYF. As DNA, the CDR3 is TGTGCCAGCTCACCACCGGGCCGGTACGAGCAGTACTTC. The whole variable domain, filled in from reference TRBV18 and TRBJ2-7, reads NAGVMQNPRHLVRRRGQEARLRCSPMKGHSHVYWYRQLPEEGLKFMVYLQKENIIDESGMPKERFSAEFPKEGPSILRIQQVVRGDSAAYFCASSPPGRYEQYFGPGTRLTVT.

The V gene is TRBV7-3, the J gene TRBJ1-1, with a tentative D call TRBD1 (6 bases). Trimming took off 5 bases at V and 10 bases at J, with 20 bases between the two ends. The CDR3 covers 14 residues. Germline values: CDR1 SGHTA, CDR2 FQGTGA. CDR3 sequence reads: CASSPNPQGLGAFF. Written as DNA, the CDR3 is TGTGCCAGCAGCCCCAACCCCCAGGGGCTAGGAGCTTTCTTT.

The rearrangement links TRBV5-5 to TRBJ2-3; tentatively, D is TRBD1 (6 bases). The CDR3 is 15 residues long. V lost 3 bases and J 3 bases, leaving 14 bases between the germline ends. From germline, CDR1 is SGHKS and CDR2 YYEKEE (reference sequence). This CDR3 is CASSSSLRGTDTQYF. CDR3 DNA sequence: TGTGCCAGCAGCTCCTCTCTTAGGGGGACAGATACGCAGTATTTT.

The chain links TRBV5-1 to TRBJ1-1, with D possibly TRBD1 on 5 matching bases. The CDR3 covers 14 residues. The ends were cut back, 7 bases at V and 0 bases at J, with 13 bases in the middle. Germline V gene lookup returns CDR1 SGHRS and CDR2 YFSETQ. CDR3 loop: CASAGVSLNTEAFF. CDR3 DNA sequence: TGCGCCAGCGCGGGGGTGTCTCTGAACACTGAAGCTTTCTTT.

The chain uses TRBV5-4 and TRBJ2-6, with a weak D call TRBD2 (5 bases). This CDR3 has 16 residues. The germline V gene has CDR1 SGHNT and CDR2 YYREEE (reference sequence). The V and J ends lost 0 bases and 13 bases respectively, with 20 bases between them. The DNA of the CDR3 is TGTGCCAGCAGCTTGGTGGTGAATTGGCCCCCGGGGGTCCTGACTTTC. Residues: CASSLVVNWPPGVLTF.

The V gene is TRBV5-1, the J gene TRBJ2-2, with D unresolved. Germline V gives CDR1 SGHRS, CDR2 YFSETQ. The CDR3 length is 14 residues. Trimming took off 4 bases at V and 1 base at J, with 8 bases between the two ends. CDR3 loop: CASSQEGNTGELFF. In nucleotides, the CDR3 is TGCGCCAGCAGCCAGGAAGGGAACACCGGGGAGCTGTTTTTT. Based on the CDR3 plus reference TRBV5-1 and TRBJ2-2, the full variable domain is KAGVTQTPRYLIKTRGQQVTLSCSPISGHRSVSWYQQTPGQGLQFLFEYFSETQRNKGNFPGRFSGRQFSNSRSEMNVSTLELGDSALYLCASSQEGNTGELFFGEGSRLTVL.